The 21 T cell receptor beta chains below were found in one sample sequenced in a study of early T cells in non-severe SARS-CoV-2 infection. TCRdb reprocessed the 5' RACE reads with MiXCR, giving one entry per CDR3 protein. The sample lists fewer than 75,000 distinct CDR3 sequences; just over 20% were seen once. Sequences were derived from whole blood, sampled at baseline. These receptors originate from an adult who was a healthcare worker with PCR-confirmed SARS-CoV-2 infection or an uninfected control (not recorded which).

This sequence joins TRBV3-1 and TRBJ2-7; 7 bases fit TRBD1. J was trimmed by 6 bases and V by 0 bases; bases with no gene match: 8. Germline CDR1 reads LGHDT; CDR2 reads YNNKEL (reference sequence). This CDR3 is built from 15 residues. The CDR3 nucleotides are TGTGCCAGCAGCCAAGATAGGGACAGTATTTCCGAGCAGTACTTC. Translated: CASSQDRDSISEQYF.

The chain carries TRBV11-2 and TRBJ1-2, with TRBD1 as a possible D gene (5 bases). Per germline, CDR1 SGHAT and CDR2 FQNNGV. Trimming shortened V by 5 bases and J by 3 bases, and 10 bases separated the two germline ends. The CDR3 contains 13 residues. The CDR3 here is CASSRQGDYGYTF. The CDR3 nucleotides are TGTGCCAGCAGCCGGCAGGGAGACTATGGCTACACCTTC.

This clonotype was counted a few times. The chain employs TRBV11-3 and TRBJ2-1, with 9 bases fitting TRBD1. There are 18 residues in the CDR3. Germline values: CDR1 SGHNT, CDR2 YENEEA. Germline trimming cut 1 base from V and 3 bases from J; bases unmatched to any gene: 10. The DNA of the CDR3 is TGTGCCAGCAGCTTAGCCTCTACCGGGACAGGGTTCTACAATGAGCAGTTCTTC. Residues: CASSLASTGTGFYNEQFF. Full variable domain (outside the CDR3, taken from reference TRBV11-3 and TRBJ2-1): EAGVVQSPRYKIIEKKQPVAFWCNPISGHNTLYWYLQNLGQGPELLIRYENEEAVDDSQLPKDRFSAERLKGVDSTLKIQPAELGDSAVYLCASSLASTGTGFYNEQFFGPGTRLTVL.

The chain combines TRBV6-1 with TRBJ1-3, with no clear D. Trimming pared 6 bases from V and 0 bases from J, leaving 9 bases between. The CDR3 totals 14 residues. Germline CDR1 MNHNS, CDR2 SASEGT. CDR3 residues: CASSATTSGNTIYF. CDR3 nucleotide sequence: TGTGCCAGCAGCGCCACAACCTCTGGAAACACCATATATTTT.

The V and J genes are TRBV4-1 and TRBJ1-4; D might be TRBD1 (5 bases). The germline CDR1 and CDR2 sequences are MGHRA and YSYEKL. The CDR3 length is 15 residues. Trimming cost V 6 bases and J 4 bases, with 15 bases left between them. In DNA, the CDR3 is TGCGCCAGCAGGCCCTTGGACAACTTTAATGAAAAACTGTTTTTT. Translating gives CASRPLDNFNEKLFF.

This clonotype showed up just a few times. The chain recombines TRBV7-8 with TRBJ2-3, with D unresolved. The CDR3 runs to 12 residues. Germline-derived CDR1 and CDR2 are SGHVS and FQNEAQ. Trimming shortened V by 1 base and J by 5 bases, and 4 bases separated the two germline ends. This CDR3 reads CASSLEGDTQYF. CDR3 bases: TGTGCCAGCAGCTTAGAGGGAGATACGCAGTATTTT.

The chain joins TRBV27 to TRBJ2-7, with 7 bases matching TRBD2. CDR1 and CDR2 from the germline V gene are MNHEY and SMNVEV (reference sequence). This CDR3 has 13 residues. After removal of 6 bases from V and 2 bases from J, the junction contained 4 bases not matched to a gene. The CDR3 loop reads CASSFRGAYEQYF. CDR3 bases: TGTGCCAGCAGCTTCCGGGGGGCCTACGAGCAGTACTTC.

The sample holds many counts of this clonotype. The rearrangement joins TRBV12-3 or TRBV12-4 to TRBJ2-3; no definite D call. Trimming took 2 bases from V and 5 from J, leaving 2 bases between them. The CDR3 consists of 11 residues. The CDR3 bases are TGTGCCAGCAGTTTAAGAGATACGCAGTATTTT. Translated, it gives CASSLRDTQYF.

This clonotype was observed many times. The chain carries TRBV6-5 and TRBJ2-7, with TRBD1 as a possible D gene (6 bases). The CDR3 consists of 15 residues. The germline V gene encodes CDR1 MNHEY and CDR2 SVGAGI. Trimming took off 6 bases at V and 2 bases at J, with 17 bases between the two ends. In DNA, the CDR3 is TGTGCCAGCAGCCTCAGCAGGGGCCTCCCCTACGAGCAGTACTTC. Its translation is CASSLSRGLPYEQYF.

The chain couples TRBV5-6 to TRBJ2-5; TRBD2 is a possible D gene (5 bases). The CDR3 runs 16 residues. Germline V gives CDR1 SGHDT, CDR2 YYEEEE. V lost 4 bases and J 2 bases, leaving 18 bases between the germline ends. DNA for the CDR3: TGTGCCAGCAGCCCGAAAGTAGGGAGTCCGCAAGAGACCCAGTACTTC. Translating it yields CASSPKVGSPQETQYF.

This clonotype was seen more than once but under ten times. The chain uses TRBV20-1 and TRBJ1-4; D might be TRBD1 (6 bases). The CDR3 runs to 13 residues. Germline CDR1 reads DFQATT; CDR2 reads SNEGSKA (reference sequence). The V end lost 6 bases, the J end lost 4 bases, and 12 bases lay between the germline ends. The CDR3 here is CSARTANNEKLFF. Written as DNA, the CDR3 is TGCAGTGCCCGGACAGCTAATAATGAAAAACTGTTTTTT.

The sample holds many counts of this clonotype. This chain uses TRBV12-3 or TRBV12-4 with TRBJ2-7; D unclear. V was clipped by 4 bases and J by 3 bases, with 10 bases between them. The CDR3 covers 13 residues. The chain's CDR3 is CASSWGLFYEQYF. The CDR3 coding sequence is TGTGCCAGCAGTTGGGGATTATTCTACGAGCAGTACTTC.

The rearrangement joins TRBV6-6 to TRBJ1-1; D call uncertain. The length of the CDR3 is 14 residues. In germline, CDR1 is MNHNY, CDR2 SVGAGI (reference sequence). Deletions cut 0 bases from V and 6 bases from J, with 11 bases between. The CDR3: CASSYSREWAEAFF. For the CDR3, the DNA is TGTGCCAGCAGTTACTCGCGGGAATGGGCTGAAGCTTTCTTT.

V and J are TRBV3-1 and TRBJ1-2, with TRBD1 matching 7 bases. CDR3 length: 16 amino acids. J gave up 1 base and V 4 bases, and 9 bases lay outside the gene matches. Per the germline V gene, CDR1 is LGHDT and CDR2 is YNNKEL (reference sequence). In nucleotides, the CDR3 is TGTGCCAGCAGCCCGACAGGGTTTGGAAATAACTATGGCTACACCTTC. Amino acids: CASSPTGFGNNYGYTF. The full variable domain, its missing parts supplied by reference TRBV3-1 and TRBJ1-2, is DTAVSQTPKYLVTQMGNDKSIKCEQNLGHDTMYWYKQDSKKFLKIMFSYNNKELIINETVPNRFSPKSPDKAHLNLHINSLELGDSAVYFCASSPTGFGNNYGYTFGSGTRLTVV.

The CDR3, as DNA: TGCAGTGCTAGAGATCGAACGGGGGGGGCCACAGATACGCAGTATTTT. It is translated as CSARDRTGGATDTQYF. The rearrangement joins TRBV20-1 to TRBJ2-3, with 8 bases that match TRBD2. Trimming removed 0 bases from V and 2 bases from J; junction bases left unmatched: 7. CDR3 length: 16 residues. Germline assignment: CDR1 DFQATT and CDR2 SNEGSKA (reference sequence).

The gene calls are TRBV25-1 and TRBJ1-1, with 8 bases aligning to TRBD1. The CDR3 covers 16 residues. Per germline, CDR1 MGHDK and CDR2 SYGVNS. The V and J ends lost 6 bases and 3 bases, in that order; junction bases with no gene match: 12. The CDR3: CASSTLGTGGHTEAFF. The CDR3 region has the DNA TGTGCCAGCAGCACGCTGGGTACAGGGGGTCACACTGAAGCTTTCTTT.

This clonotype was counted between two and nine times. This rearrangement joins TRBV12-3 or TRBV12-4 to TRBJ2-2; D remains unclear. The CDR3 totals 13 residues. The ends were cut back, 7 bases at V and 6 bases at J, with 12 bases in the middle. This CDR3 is CASTLQLPGELFF. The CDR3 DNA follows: TGTGCCAGCACCTTGCAGCTCCCCGGGGAGCTGTTTTTT.

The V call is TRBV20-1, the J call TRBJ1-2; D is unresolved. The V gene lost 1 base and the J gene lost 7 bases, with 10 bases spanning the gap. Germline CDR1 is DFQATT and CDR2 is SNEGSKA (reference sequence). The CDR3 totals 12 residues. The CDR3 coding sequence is TGCAGTGCTAGAGCGGGAGACGGTGGCTACACCTTC. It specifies CSARAGDGGYTF.

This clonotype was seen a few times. In nucleotides, the CDR3 is TGTGCCAGCAGCTCGGGTGTTCAAGAGACCCAGTACTTC. It specifies CASSSGVQETQYF. The chain recombines TRBV11-3 with TRBJ2-5; D gene ambiguous. V lost 4 bases to trimming and J lost 2 bases, with 8 bases between them. Germline V lookup: CDR1 SGHNT, CDR2 YENEEA. This CDR3 has 13 residues.

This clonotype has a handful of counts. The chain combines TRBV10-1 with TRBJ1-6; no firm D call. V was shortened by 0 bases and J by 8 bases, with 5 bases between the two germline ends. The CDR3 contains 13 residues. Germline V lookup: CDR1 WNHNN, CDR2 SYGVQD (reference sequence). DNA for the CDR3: TGCGCCAGCAGTGAGTCTAGATATTCACCCCTCCACTTT. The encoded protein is CASSESRYSPLHF.

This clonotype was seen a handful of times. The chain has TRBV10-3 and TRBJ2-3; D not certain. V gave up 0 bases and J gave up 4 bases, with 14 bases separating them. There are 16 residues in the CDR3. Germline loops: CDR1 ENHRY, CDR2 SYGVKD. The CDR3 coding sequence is TGTGCCATCAGTGAGTCTGAGGCATTCATAGCAGATACGCAGTATTTT. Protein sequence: CAISESEAFIADTQYF.